This T cell receptor beta chain was captured in a study of control samples from healthy donors and cancer patients (dated by TCRdb to between 2020 and 2021). From the germline V gene, CDR1 is SGHTA and CDR2 is FQGNSA. The junction shows trimming of 5 bases on V and 5 bases on J, plus 27 bases between the germline ends. From the cysteine up to the phenylalanine, the CDR3 has a length of 18 residues. Only the CDR3 region is kept as DNA, spanning 54 bases read in frame from base 1. In regard to this clone: Its antigen specificity is not known. No base qualities exist here, and no much larger clone lies one base off it.

The library was produced with the immunoSEQ multiplex PCR assay. TCRdb carries this immuneACCESS record with in-frame sequences only. Its versions omit some clonotypes, under half of them owing to an unresolved V gene in the studies checked, with the rest unexplained. In all, the sample holds about 130,000 clones, and more than 75% of those were seen once. The biggest ten clones account for around 2% of the sample. The chain uses TRBV7-2 and TRBJ2-5; the D gene assignment is ambiguous. The source is a man between 18 and 35 years old in good health. Specimen: blood. The encoded CDR3 is CASSLDRFGAPTVETQYF. The DNA is as follows: TGTGCCAGCAGCCTAGATAGGTTCGGAGCACCGACGGTTGAGACCCAGTACTTC.